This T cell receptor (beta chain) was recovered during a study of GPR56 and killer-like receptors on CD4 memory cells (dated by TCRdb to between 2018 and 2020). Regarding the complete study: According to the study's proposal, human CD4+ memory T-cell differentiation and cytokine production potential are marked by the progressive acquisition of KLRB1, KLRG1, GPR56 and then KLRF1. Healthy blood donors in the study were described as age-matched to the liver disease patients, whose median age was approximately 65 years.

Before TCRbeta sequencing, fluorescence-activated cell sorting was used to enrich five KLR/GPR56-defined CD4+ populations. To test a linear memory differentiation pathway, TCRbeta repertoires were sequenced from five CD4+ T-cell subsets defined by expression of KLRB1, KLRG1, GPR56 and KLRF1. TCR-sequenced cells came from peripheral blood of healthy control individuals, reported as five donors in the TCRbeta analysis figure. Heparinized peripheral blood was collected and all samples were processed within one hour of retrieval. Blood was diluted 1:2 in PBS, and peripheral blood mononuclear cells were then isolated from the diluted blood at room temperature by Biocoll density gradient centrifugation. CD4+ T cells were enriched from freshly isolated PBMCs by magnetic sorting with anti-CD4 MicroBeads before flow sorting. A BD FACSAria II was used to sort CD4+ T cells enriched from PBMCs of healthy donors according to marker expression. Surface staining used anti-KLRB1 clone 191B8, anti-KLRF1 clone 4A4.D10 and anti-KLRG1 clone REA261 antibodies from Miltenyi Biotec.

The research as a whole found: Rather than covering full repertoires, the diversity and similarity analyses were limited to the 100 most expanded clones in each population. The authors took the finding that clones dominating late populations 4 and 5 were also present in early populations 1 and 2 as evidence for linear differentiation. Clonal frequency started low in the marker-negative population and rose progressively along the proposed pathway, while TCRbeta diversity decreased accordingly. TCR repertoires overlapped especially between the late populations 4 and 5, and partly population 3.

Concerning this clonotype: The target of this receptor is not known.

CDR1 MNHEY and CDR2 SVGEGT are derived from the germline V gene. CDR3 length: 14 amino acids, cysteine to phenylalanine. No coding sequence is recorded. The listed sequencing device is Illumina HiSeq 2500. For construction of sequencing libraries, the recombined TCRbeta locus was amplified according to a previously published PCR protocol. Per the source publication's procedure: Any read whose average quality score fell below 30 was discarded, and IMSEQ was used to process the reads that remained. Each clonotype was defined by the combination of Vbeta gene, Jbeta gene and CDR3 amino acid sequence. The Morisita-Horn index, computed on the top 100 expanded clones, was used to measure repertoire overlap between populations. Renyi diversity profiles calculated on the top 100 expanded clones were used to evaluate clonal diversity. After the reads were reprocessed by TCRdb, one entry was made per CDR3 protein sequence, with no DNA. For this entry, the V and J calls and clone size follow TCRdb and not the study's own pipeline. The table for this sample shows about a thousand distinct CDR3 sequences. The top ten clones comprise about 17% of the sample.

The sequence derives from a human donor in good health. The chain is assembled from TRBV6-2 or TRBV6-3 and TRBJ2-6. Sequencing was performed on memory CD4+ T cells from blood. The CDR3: CASSYSEGANVLTF.